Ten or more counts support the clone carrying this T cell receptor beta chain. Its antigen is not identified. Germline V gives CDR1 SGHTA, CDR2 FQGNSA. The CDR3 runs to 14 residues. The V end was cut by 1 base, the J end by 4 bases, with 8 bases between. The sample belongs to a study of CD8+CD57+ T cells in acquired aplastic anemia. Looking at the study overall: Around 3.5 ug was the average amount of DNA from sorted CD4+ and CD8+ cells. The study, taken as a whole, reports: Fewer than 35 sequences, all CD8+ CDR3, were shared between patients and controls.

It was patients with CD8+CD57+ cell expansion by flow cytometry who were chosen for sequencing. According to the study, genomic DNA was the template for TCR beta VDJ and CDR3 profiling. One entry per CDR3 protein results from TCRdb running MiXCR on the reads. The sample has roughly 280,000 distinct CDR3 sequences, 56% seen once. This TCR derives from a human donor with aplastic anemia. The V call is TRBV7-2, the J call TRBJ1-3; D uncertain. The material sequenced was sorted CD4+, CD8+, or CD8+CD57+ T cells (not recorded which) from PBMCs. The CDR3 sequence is CASSLVGQGNTIYF. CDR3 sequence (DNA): TGTGCCAGCAGCTTAGTAGGGCAGGGAAACACCATATATTTT.